This TCR beta chain was sequenced in a study of OX40 agonist ivuxolimab in advanced cancers. About the full investigation: Ivuxolimab was an agonistic, fully human IgG2 monoclonal antibody directed against OX40 (CD134), a costimulatory receptor. Intravenous ivuxolimab was administered to patients every 2 weeks at six dose levels: 0.01, 0.1, 0.3, 1.5, 3 and 10 mg/kg. Among the roughly 50 dose-escalation patients, some 19 had hepatocellular carcinoma, 15 or so melanoma, 9 renal cell carcinoma and 9 head and neck cancer. A male proportion of about 79% and a mean age of roughly 58 years, ranging from 23 to 79, were recorded for the dose-escalation cohort. Prior anti-PD-1, anti-PD-L1 or anti-CTLA-4 therapy was permitted, and checkpoint inhibitors had been received by roughly 42% of dose-escalation patients. Three dose-escalation patients achieved partial responses, one with hepatocellular carcinoma and two with cutaneous melanoma. The purpose of peripheral TCRbeta sequencing was to test whether ivuxolimab changed TCR sequence diversity and led to clonal T-cell expansion. The paper describes the monotherapy dose-escalation part (N ≈ 52 patients) of the phase I trial of ivuxolimab. Results and caveats for the whole study, not just this receptor: At doses from 0.1 to 3.0 mg/kg, clonal expansion was seen in both CD4+ and CD8+ blood T cells between baseline and week 6. Which antigens the clonally expanded peripheral T cells were specific for was not determined. Low levels of normalized T-cell clonal expansion were also seen in some patients who did not respond. After ivuxolimab, expanded clones were on average more numerous among CD8+ T cells than among CD4+ T cells. In partial responders in the 0.1-3.0 mg/kg groups, normalized peripheral clonal expansion was found to be among the lowest, especially among CD8+ T cells.

By how much of the sample it makes up, this clone is large (0.1 to 1%). Its specific antigen is unknown. No much larger clonotype is one base removed from it; base qualities were not supplied. The same CDR3 can be traced to other DNA sequences in this sample. Trimming at the junction amounts to 0 bases on V and 6 bases on J, and the germline ends lie 5 bases apart. The cysteine opens and the phenylalanine closes a CDR3 of 11 amino acids. Just the 33-base CDR3 DNA is kept, in frame starting at base 1. CDR1 and CDR2, looked up from the germline V gene (reference sequence), are GTSNPN and SVGIG. Patients with autoimmune disease history or receiving systemic immunosuppression were excluded from the trial. Peripheral blood for TCR sequencing was collected from all dose cohorts at baseline, on cycle 4 day 1, and on cycle 7 day 1. The samples were taken from a phase I, first-in-human, multicenter, open-label dose-escalation trial of ivuxolimab. Adults with locally advanced or metastatic melanoma, renal cell, hepatocellular, or head and neck squamous cell carcinoma were enrolled in the trial. Before TCR sequencing, CD4+ and CD8+ T cells were separately sorted from peripheral blood.

Genomic DNA was isolated from the sorted cells so that the TCRbeta CDR3 region could be sequenced. The immunoSEQ Assay was used for sequencing of TCRbeta CDR3 regions. TCRdb retrieved this table from immuneACCESS and kept in-frame rearrangements only. Not all clones are present; in checked studies, unresolved V genes account for under half, and no reason is known for the remainder. In all, the sample holds approximately 60,000 clones, and 80% to 90% of those were seen once. The ten largest clones capture roughly an eighth of the sample. The sample consisted of CD4+ or CD8+ T cells sorted from blood, taken in a trial of the OX40 agonist ivuxolimab. This receptor was identified in an adult with an advanced solid tumor such as melanoma, head and neck, liver or kidney cancer. Rearrangement joined TRBV30 to TRBJ1-1, with the D gene call left open. The nucleotide sequence reads TGTGCCTGGAGTGTACTATCTGAAGCTTTCTTT. Its translation reads: CAWSVLSEAFF.